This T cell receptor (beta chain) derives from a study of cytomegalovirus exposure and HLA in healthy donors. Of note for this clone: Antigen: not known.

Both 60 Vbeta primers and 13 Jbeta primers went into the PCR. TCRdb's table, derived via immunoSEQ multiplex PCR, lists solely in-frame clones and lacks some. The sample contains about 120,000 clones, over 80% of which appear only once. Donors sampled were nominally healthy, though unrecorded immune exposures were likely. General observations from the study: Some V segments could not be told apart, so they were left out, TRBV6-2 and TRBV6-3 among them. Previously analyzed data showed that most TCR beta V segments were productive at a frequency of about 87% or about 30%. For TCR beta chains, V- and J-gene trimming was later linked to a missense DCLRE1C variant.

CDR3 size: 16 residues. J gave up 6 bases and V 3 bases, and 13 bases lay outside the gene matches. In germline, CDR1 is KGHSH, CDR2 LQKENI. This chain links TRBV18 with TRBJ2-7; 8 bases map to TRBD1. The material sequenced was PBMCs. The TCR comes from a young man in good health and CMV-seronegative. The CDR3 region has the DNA TGTGCCAGCTCACCCGGACAGGGTCCGCTCCTTGGCGAGCAGTACTTC. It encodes CASSPGQGPLLGEQYF.